The TCR beta chain described here comes from a study of shared clonotypes between healthy human individuals. Across the study: Donors consisted of a couple of women and a few men between 18 and 49.

CD45RO negativity and positive selection for CCR7 defined naive CD8 cells, a population that excluded terminally differentiated effector memory CD45RA+ cells. Trimming took 2 bases from V and 0 from J, leaving 8 bases between them. Germline V gene lookup returns CDR1 MDHEN and CDR2 SYDVKM. The CDR3 contains 15 residues. Sequencing used immunoSEQ multiplex PCR; TCRdb keeps in-frame clones, though not all of them. The repertoire consists of around 2,000,000 clones, with over 85% occurring once and the leading ten covering roughly 1.2%. The sequence derives from a man younger than 30 in good health. Sequenced input: naive CD8+ T cells sorted from blood. The chain links TRBV28 to TRBJ1-5; D is uncertain. The CDR3 protein is CASSLEEYSNQPQHF. DNA for the CDR3: TGTGCCAGCAGTTTAGAGGAGTATAGCAATCAGCCCCAGCATTTT.